The present T cell receptor (beta chain) was sequenced within a study of chemoradiotherapy in HPV16-positive cancers (dated by TCRdb to about 2022). Looking at the study overall: Functional T-cell assays on cells from two HPV16-positive patients defined candidate HPV-specific T-cell clones and common TCR motifs. Next, the candidate HPV-specific TCRs and motifs were followed in TCR repertoires from under 95 patients with HPV-related cancers. The study set out to ask whether T-cell immunity against the HPV oncoproteins E6 and E7 changes over the course of chemoradiotherapy and whether that immunity affects survival.

Repertoires were sampled repeatedly over the course of chemoradiotherapy so that clonal expansion in the tumor microenvironment could be followed. The library was made by the immunoSEQ multiplex PCR assay. The immuneACCESS repertoire file appears here via TCRdb, limited to in-frame rearrangements. These files lack a portion of the clones; in checked studies, under half of the deficit traces to unresolved V genes, and the cause of the others is not known. Within this sample are about 33,000 clones, with 86% of them counted one time only. About 2% of the sample is held by the ten biggest clonotypes. Points the paper makes about the study in general: Expansion of candidate HPV-specific clones and E7-related TCR motifs was observed in the tumor microenvironment during treatment, whereas no such expansion was observed for non-HPV-specific T cells. Improved recurrence-free survival in HPV16-positive patients was associated with expansion of HPV-responsive T cells during chemoradiotherapy. The survival association was reported for HPV16-positive patients, and the functional definition of HPV-specific T cells was derived from only two HPV16-positive patients.

This clone occurred a few times. The target of this receptor is not known. Base qualities are not recorded, but no much larger clone differs from it by a single base. Other DNA sequences within the sample encode an identical CDR3. The sample here was blood, taken from a patient who underwent chemoradiotherapy. This receptor was identified in a human donor with HPV-associated anogenital cancer.

At the DNA level, the sequence is TGTGCCAGCAGTCCCGGGCAAGAGACCCAGTACTTC. Its translation reads: CASSPGQETQYF. The chain joins TRBV28 to TRBJ2-5; no D gene is confidently identified. The V and J ends are trimmed by 5 bases and 2 bases, leaving 6 bases between them. The germline V gene sets CDR1 to MDHEN and CDR2 to SYDVKM. The CDR3 holds 12 amino acids from the cysteine to the phenylalanine. The CDR3 DNA has 36 bases and is translated from base 1.